These T cell receptor beta chains were read from a single sample in a study of monozygotic twins with inflammatory bowel disease. TCRdb re-called the 5' RACE reads; every CDR3 protein appears as one record, without DNA. The listing contains 310,000 or so distinct CDR3 sequences. The specimen was blood. The origin of the receptors is a human donor with ulcerative colitis or Crohn's disease, or a healthy co-twin of an affected twin (not recorded which). Both conserved end residues are part of each CDR3.

v_gene	j_gene	CDR3aa
TRBV12-3/TRBV12-4	TRBJ1-3	CASSTLRDRAGNTIYF
TRBV2	TRBJ2-1	CASSEKDWQFF
TRBV18	TRBJ2-7	CASSRSGTGYYEQYF
TRBV4-2	TRBJ2-4	CASSQPTRLQNIQYF
TRBV19	TRBJ1-1	CASSILARRNTEAFF
TRBV10-3	TRBJ1-2	CAISERDSFNYGYTF
TRBV7-8	TRBJ1-6	CASSLGPLQGGGSPLHF
TRBV5-1	TRBJ2-3	CASSLDRFTDTQYF
TRBV6-4	TRBJ2-1	CASSDSSYNEQFF
TRBV2	TRBJ1-5	CASSRDSPQPQHF
TRBV18	TRBJ1-1	CASSPELGLWTEAFF
TRBV4-1	TRBJ2-3	CASSQVGTGPDTQYF
TRBV10-1	TRBJ2-1	CASSWDRGNEQFF
TRBV20-1	TRBJ1-1	CSASGTGTAFF
TRBV20-1	TRBJ2-7	CSAVSRRTYEQYF
TRBV3-1	TRBJ2-7	CASSQASGGTYEQYF
TRBV15	TRBJ1-5	CATRARAEPNQPQHF
TRBV6-2/TRBV6-3	TRBJ1-5	CASSYSTQVNPQHF
TRBV20-1	TRBJ2-5	CSAKTSGQETQYF
TRBV7-2	TRBJ2-7	CASSRGGQSYEQYF
TRBV7-3	TRBJ2-1	CASSLSGAEQFF
TRBV6-6	TRBJ1-2	CASRETGPWGGYTF
TRBV7-8	TRBJ2-5	CASSLWSQTEGTQYF
TRBV7-2	TRBJ2-7	CASSLGQLPYEQYF
TRBV4-1	TRBJ1-2	CASSTTGRYGYTF
TRBV10-1	TRBJ2-4	CASSERTERDMQYF
TRBV18	TRBJ2-1	CASSPRRLAPYNEQFF
TRBV20-1	TRBJ1-4	CSAREIRGAKGFF
TRBV12-3/TRBV12-4	TRBJ1-5	CASSSDTTRQPQHF
TRBV5-1	TRBJ1-2	CASSLGAVPYGYTF
TRBV5-4	TRBJ2-2	CASSWTTGATGELFF
TRBV5-5	TRBJ1-1	CASSPPGVVTEAFF
TRBV2	TRBJ2-1	CASEGENNEQFF
TRBV4-1	TRBJ1-2	CASSQPPNYGYTF
TRBV20-1	TRBJ1-5	CSARDRGGQSHQPQHF
TRBV10-3	TRBJ2-7	CAISESEGTYEQYF
TRBV5-1	TRBJ2-3	CASSLEEPPGGDTQYF
TRBV3-1	TRBJ1-5	CASSPGIGNQPQHF
TRBV15	TRBJ2-4	CATSRSQAYIQYF
TRBV6-5	TRBJ2-1	CASSYSTSGYYNEQFF
TRBV5-6	TRBJ1-1	CASSLAEGRRTEAFF
TRBV4-1	TRBJ2-5	CASSHRWAGRQETQYF
TRBV5-5	TRBJ1-2	CASSGTGTGRYTF
TRBV5-4	TRBJ1-1	CASSLGGGPNTEAFF
TRBV18	TRBJ2-1	CASSPPLGRTGGYNEQFF
TRBV9	TRBJ2-5	CASSGSGHFQETQYF
TRBV6-1	TRBJ2-5	CASRGGDEVGTQYF
TRBV3-1	TRBJ2-1	CASSLISYNEQFF
TRBV11-3	TRBJ1-2	CASSLVRGGVPTRPENYGYTF
TRBV5-1	TRBJ1-5	CASSVGTGEGQPQHF
TRBV4-3	TRBJ1-2	CASSQAGQAYGYTF
TRBV5-1	TRBJ2-7	CASSLAWSYEQYF
TRBV6-5	TRBJ2-2	CASSSSGGSIGELFF
TRBV3-1	TRBJ2-3	CASSQESVGRTDTQYF
TRBV10-2	TRBJ2-1	CASSESRGSSYNEQFF
TRBV11-1	TRBJ2-3	CASSSEPLAGWSTDTQYF
TRBV29-1	TRBJ2-2	CSVEDLRQGVTGELFF
TRBV5-1	TRBJ2-3	CASSLGGQGTDTQYF
TRBV28	TRBJ2-3	CASSLGQGARTDTQYF